The rows below give T cell receptor beta chains drawn from one sample of a study of blood T cell repertoires in COVID-19. Data came from immunoSEQ multiplex PCR; TCRdb stores just in-frame clones and leaves some out. Of roughly 300,000 clones in the sample, 86% were seen once. Sequencing was done on a sample of PBMCs or T cells enriched from blood (not recorded which). These receptors were taken from a woman between 18 and 30 years old who had recovered from COVID-19. Both conserved end residues are part of each CDR3. A D gene is named only where the DNA matches it firmly. Clone size is given for some rows only: seen once, a few or many times, or a class if the clone is expanded.

clone_size d_call j_call v_call cdr3_aa cdr3_nt
. TRBD1 TRBJ2-3 TRBV19 CASSIGGTGGFDTQYF TGTGCCAGTAGTATAGGCGGGACAGGGGGTTTTGATACGCAGTATTTT
. TRBD1 TRBJ1-1 TRBV5-6 CASSVITGAMNTEAFF TGTGCCAGCAGCGTGATAACAGGGGCAATGAACACTGAAGCTTTCTTT
. TRBD1 TRBJ2-7 TRBV5-1 CASRGGRLGYEQYF TGCGCCAGCAGAGGGGGCAGGTTGGGCTACGAGCAGTACTTC
. . TRBJ1-5 TRBV5-1 CASSFLADQPQHF TGCGCCAGCAGCTTCTTGGCCGATCAGCCCCAGCATTTT
. TRBD1 TRBJ1-6 TRBV27 CASRTDRVAPLHF TGTGCCAGCCGAACTGACAGGGTCGCACCCCTCCACTTT
. . TRBJ2-7 TRBV28 CASTRKRFSSYEQYF TGTGCCAGCACCCGGAAGCGGTTTAGCTCCTACGAGCAGTACTTC
once . TRBJ1-3 TRBV29-1 CSGRIGITGNTIYF TGCAGCGGACGGATCGGGATAACTGGAAACACCATATATTTT
few TRBD1 TRBJ1-2 TRBV18 CASSSRTGYYGYTF TGTGCCAGCTCATCTAGGACAGGTTACTATGGCTACACCTTC
. TRBD2 TRBJ2-3 TRBV3-1/TRBV3-2 CASSQGLAGDTDTQYF TGTGCCAGCAGCCAAGGATTAGCGGGGGACACAGATACGCAGTATTTT
. TRBD2 TRBJ2-3 TRBV28 CASASGGSRTDTQYF TGTGCCAGCGCCTCGGGGGGTTCCCGCACAGATACGCAGTATTTT
. TRBD1 TRBJ1-1 TRBV4-1 CASSQPGQGSPEAFF TGCGCCAGCAGCCAACCGGGACAGGGGAGCCCTGAAGCTTTCTTT
. TRBD2 TRBJ2-3 TRBV29-1 CSVDGVPSGSDTQYF TGCAGCGTTGATGGGGTCCCTAGCGGGTCAGATACGCAGTATTTT
. . TRBJ2-1 TRBV6-1 CASSESQGSYNEQFF TGTGCCAGCAGTGAATCACAGGGTAGCTACAATGAGCAGTTCTTC
. . TRBJ1-1 TRBV30 CAWSVLRNTEAFF TGTGCCTGGAGTGTACTCCGAAACACTGAAGCTTTCTTT
. . TRBJ2-7 TRBV5-1 CASSLTDATDEQYF TGCGCCAGCAGCTTAACAGACGCGACCGACGAGCAGTACTTC
. TRBD1 TRBJ1-6 TRBV5-1 CASSLVGTGGSYNSPLHF TGCGCCAGCAGCTTGGTAGGCACAGGGGGCTCCTATAATTCACCCCTCCACTTT
. TRBD1 TRBJ1-3 TRBV2 CASSEAPTGSVSGNTIYF TGTGCCAGCAGTGAAGCACCGACAGGGTCGGTATCGGGAAACACCATATATTTT
. TRBD2 TRBJ2-7 TRBV7-2 CASSRDYTYEQYF TGTGCCAGCAGCCGGGACTACACCTACGAGCAGTACTTC
few TRBD1 TRBJ1-6 TRBV19 CASKGQGAQNSPLHF TGTGCCAGTAAAGGCCAGGGGGCGCAAAATTCACCCCTCCACTTT
once . TRBJ2-1 TRBV27 CASSLGLAVGSGEQFF TGTGCCAGCAGTTTAGGCTTAGCCGTCGGGTCCGGTGAGCAGTTCTTC
. TRBD1 TRBJ1-5 TRBV15 CATRAGTGINQPQHF TGTGCCACCAGGGCGGGGACAGGGATCAATCAGCCCCAGCATTTT
. TRBD1 TRBJ1-2 TRBV4-1 CASSGTGGLGYGYTF TGCGCCAGCAGCGGTACAGGGGGCCTGGGTTATGGCTACACCTTC
once TRBD2 TRBJ2-3 TRBV10-1 CASSREGSDTQYF TGCGCCAGCAGCCGGGAGGGCTCAGATACGCAGTATTTT
. TRBD2 TRBJ2-5 TRBV4-1 CASSGSSGRDETQYF TGCGCCAGCAGCGGGTCTAGCGGGAGGGATGAGACCCAGTACTTC
. . TRBJ1-1 TRBV20-1 CSASTGGTGEAFF TGCAGTGCTAGTACGGGAGGGACTGGTGAAGCTTTCTTT
few . TRBJ2-1 TRBV27 CASRPFFRTRESDNEQFF TGTGCCAGCAGGCCCTTTTTTAGGACTCGGGAGAGCGACAATGAGCAGTTCTTC
. TRBD2 TRBJ2-7 TRBV18 CASSPQLAGDAYEQYF TGTGCCAGCTCACCTCAACTAGCGGGAGACGCCTACGAGCAGTACTTC
once TRBD2 TRBJ2-5 TRBV3-1/TRBV3-2 CASSRGGQETQYF TGTGCCAGCAGCCGGGGGGGCCAAGAGACCCAGTACTTC
. TRBD1 TRBJ2-2 TRBV2 CASTSGTGGRTGELFF TGTGCCAGCACATCCGGGACAGGGGGCAGGACCGGGGAGCTGTTTTTT